The 13 T cell receptor beta chains in this list originate from one sample, sequenced in a study of T cell responses to AZD1222 COVID-19 vaccine. Sequencing was performed with immunoSEQ multiplex PCR; in TCRdb, only in-frame clones are kept and a portion is missing. The sample lists around 200,000 clones, over 90% occurring once. The sample here was peripheral blood, taken on day 0 of AZD1222 vaccination. The receptors here all came from an adult in good health.

This clone has only one observation. The rearrangement links TRBV15 to TRBJ1-1; 8 bases map to TRBD1. The CDR3 contains 16 residues. Germline-derived CDR1 and CDR2 are LNHNV and YYDKDF (reference sequence). V lost 5 bases and J lost 0; bases outside the gene matches: 8. The CDR3 DNA is TGTGCCACCAGCCCCCTCAAGACAGGGGTGAACACTGAAGCTTTCTTT. Protein sequence: CATSPLKTGVNTEAFF.

The J gene is TRBJ2-1, the V gene TRBV11-3; unclear D gene. The CDR3 covers 15 residues. Germline-derived CDR1 and CDR2 are SGHNT and YENEEA. V lost 3 bases, J lost 5 bases, and 14 bases lay in between. This chain's CDR3 is CASSLGVGIDNEQFF. The CDR3 DNA sequence: TGTGCCAGCAGCTTGGGCGTAGGAATCGACAATGAGCAGTTCTTC.

The CDR3, as DNA: TGTGCCAGCAGGGCTCATGGACAGGGCTATGGCTACACCTTC. Amino acids: CASRAHGQGYGYTF. The genes are TRBV6-6 and TRBJ1-2; 8 nucleotides agree with TRBD1. Losses at the gene ends were 6 bases for V and 4 bases for J; bases not matched to a gene: 7. Germline CDR1 and CDR2: MNHNY and SVGAGI (reference sequence). This CDR3 has 14 amino acids.

The table lists this clone with a few counts. V and J are TRBV4-1 and TRBJ2-1; 8 bases fit TRBD1. CDR1 is MGHRA and CDR2 is YSYEKL in the germline V gene. This CDR3 has 16 residues. The trim removed 0 bases at V and 5 bases at J, leaving 6 bases unmatched. CDR3 region: CASSQDLWDRNNEQFF. The CDR3 region has the DNA TGCGCCAGCAGCCAAGATCTGTGGGACAGGAACAATGAGCAGTTCTTC.

The chain combines TRBV19 with TRBJ1-2; no clear D gene. The CDR3 contains 14 residues. Germline CDR1 and CDR2: LNHDA and SQIVND (reference sequence). Trimming shortened V by 1 base and J by 5 bases, and 11 bases separated the two germline ends. The CDR3 loop reads CASSIAPEPYGYTF. The CDR3 DNA is TGTGCCAGTAGTATAGCCCCAGAGCCATATGGCTACACCTTC.

The chain links TRBV10-3 to TRBJ2-5; 8 nucleotides agree with TRBD2. J gave up 1 base and V 5 bases, and 18 bases lay outside the gene matches. CDR1 is ENHRY, CDR2 SYGVKD, per germline. The CDR3 extends over 19 amino acids. This CDR3 is CAISRGLGLLYGSQETQYF. DNA of the CDR3: TGTGCCATCAGTCGGGGACTAGGGCTCCTATATGGGTCCCAAGAGACCCAGTACTTC.

The chain links TRBV7-9 to TRBJ2-3, with D possibly matching TRBD1 (6 bases). CDR1 is SEHNR and CDR2 is FQNEAQ in the germline V gene (reference sequence). The CDR3 contains 13 residues. The ends were cut back, 3 bases at V and 4 bases at J, with 8 bases in the middle. Here the CDR3 reads CASSLGASDTQYF. The CDR3, as DNA: TGTGCCAGCAGCTTGGGGGCGTCAGATACGCAGTATTTT. The entire variable domain, with the rest obtained from reference TRBV7-9 and TRBJ2-3, is as follows: DTGVSQNPRHKITKRGQNVTFRCDPISEHNRLYWYRQTLGQGPEFLTYFQNEAQLEKSRLLSDRFSAERPKGSFSTLEIQRTEQGDSAMYLCASSLGASDTQYFGPGTRLTVL.

V usage is TRBV7-2 and J usage is TRBJ1-6, with D perhaps matching TRBD1 (5 bases). The CDR3 has 16 residues. V was trimmed by 1 base and J by 5 bases, leaving 12 bases between them. Per germline, CDR1 SGHTA and CDR2 FQGNSA. This chain's CDR3 is CASSLVPWGNNSPLHF. The CDR3 nucleotides read TGTGCCAGCAGCTTAGTACCCTGGGGCAATAATTCACCCCTCCACTTT.

This chain links TRBV13 with TRBJ1-1; D not resolved. This CDR3 contains 14 residues. Germline V CDR1 and CDR2: PRHDT, FYEKMQ (reference sequence). V lost 1 base, J lost 1 base, and 7 bases lay in between. Here the CDR3 reads CASSLEGGNTEAFF. For the CDR3, the DNA is TGTGCCAGCAGCTTAGAGGGCGGGAACACTGAAGCTTTCTTT.

The chain has TRBV18 and TRBJ2-3; D is undetermined. The CDR3 runs to 16 residues. V lost 4 bases and J 2 bases, leaving 16 bases between the germline ends. Germline V gene data show CDR1 as KGHSH and CDR2 as LQKENI. The CDR3 sequence is CASSQLITAATDTQYF. DNA for the CDR3: TGTGCCAGCTCACAATTAATCACCGCAGCCACAGATACGCAGTATTTT.

The chain has TRBV11-2 and TRBJ2-7, with 10 bases matching TRBD2. Per germline, CDR1 SGHAT and CDR2 FQNNGV. The trim removed 5 bases at V and 6 bases at J, leaving 10 bases unmatched. This CDR3 comprises 15 residues. The CDR3 coding sequence is TGTGCCAGCAGCACGGAGCGGGGGGGCCTAGGCGAGCAGTACTTC. Protein: CASSTERGGLGEQYF.

The chain carries TRBV2 and TRBJ2-7; D is perhaps TRBD1 or TRBD2 (5 bases each). V shed 9 bases and J shed 3 bases, with 12 bases lying between them. This CDR3 contains 12 residues. Per the germline V gene, CDR1 is SNHLY and CDR2 is FYNNEI. The CDR3 is CARGDIGYEQYF. Written as DNA, the CDR3 is TGTGCCAGGGGGGATATTGGCTACGAGCAGTACTTC.

The chain is built from TRBV5-1 and TRBJ1-4; 8 bases fit TRBD1. Losses at the gene ends were 4 bases for V and 3 bases for J; bases not matched to a gene: 2. The CDR3 runs 14 residues. Germline V gene data show CDR1 as SGHRS and CDR2 as YFSETQ. This CDR3 is CASSQGQANEKLFF. CDR3 bases: TGCGCCAGCAGCCAGGGACAGGCTAATGAAAAACTGTTTTTT.